This TCR beta chain was documented in a study of response to subunit inactivated influenza vaccine. TCRdb independently ran MiXCR on the RT-PCR reads; one entry per CDR3 protein. The data contain more than 600,000 distinct CDR3 sequences, about 18% of them seen just once; the ten biggest clones take up approximately 11%. Study results and caveats: With each seasonal influenza vaccination, the authors suggested, few new T cells are recruited.

This CDR3 is built from 22 residues. Germline loops: CDR1 LGHDT, CDR2 YNNKEL (reference sequence). Remarks on this clonotype: No antigen is known for it. Mismatch with germline at one junction end may stem from a read error.

The receptor comes from a man aged 45-60 years who received an inactivated influenza vaccine. The gene calls are TRBV3-1 and TRBJ2-1, with 15 bases lining up with TRBD2. Sequences were derived from PBMCs from blood, sampled about 5 days after vaccination. In nucleotides, the CDR3 is TGTGCCAGCACCCAAGGGAGGACTAGCGGGAGGGTTTTTTATGAGGCGGGGAATGAGCAGTTCTTC. Translation: CASTQGRTSGRVFYEAGNEQFF.